This TCR beta chain was identified during a study of shared clonotypes between healthy human individuals. Trimming stripped 0 bases from V and 6 bases from J, with 13 bases between. The CDR3 runs 14 residues. CDR1 is SGDLS, CDR2 YYNGEE, per germline. Among the donors, all were Caucasian adults who lived in Nashville, Tennessee. The authors divided CD4+ cells into CD45RA+ naive and CD45RA-negative memory subsets. TCRdb's copy holds only in-frame clones and misses some; the assay was immunoSEQ multiplex PCR. Of 1.4 million or so clones in the sample, around 98.5% were seen once. The study's findings and limits: Naive subsets generally had larger estimated richness than memory subsets. Sharing across four donors was highest in naive CD4 (around 5%) and lowest in memory CD8 (approximately 0.4%).

About this clone itself: Its antigen is unknown.

The sample comprised naive CD4+ T cells sorted from blood. Subset defined: CD45RA+ positively selected. The clonotype comes from a man in his thirties or forties in good health. This sequence joins TRBV9 and TRBJ2-7; D is undetermined. CDR3 coding DNA: TGTGCCAGCAGCGTAGCTAACGGACCGTTCGAGCAGTACTTC. This encodes CASSVANGPFEQYF.